This T cell receptor (beta chain) was identified during a study of immune heterogeneity within non-small cell lung tumors. This CDR3 region has 17 residues. Looked up from germline, CDR1 is WSHSY and CDR2 is SAAADI. Unmatched junction bases numbered 10, after V lost 3 bases and J lost 4 bases. TCRs were amplified from about 640 ng gDNA of bulk tumor per sample. Several biopsies were collected from each primary tumor during surgery. They were spaced as far apart as possible within the tumor mass. These patients got curative surgery after being newly diagnosed with untreated non-small cell lung cancer. It was a multiplex PCR that amplified TCR beta CDR3, with 32 V and 13 J primers. TCRdb re-derived calls from the multiplex PCR reads in MiXCR, one entry per CDR3 protein. Of some 2,500 distinct CDR3 sequences listed, 51% were seen once; the top ten hold about two fifths.

V is TRBV10-2 and J is TRBJ2-3; 10 bases are shared with TRBD2. Sequencing input: lung tumor tissue. This clonotype was obtained from a man aged 50 or older with non-small cell lung cancer. The CDR3 protein is CASSDVSSGSRPDTQYF. The CDR3 bases are TGCGCCAGCAGTGATGTGTCTAGCGGGAGCCGGCCAGATACGCAGTATTTT.